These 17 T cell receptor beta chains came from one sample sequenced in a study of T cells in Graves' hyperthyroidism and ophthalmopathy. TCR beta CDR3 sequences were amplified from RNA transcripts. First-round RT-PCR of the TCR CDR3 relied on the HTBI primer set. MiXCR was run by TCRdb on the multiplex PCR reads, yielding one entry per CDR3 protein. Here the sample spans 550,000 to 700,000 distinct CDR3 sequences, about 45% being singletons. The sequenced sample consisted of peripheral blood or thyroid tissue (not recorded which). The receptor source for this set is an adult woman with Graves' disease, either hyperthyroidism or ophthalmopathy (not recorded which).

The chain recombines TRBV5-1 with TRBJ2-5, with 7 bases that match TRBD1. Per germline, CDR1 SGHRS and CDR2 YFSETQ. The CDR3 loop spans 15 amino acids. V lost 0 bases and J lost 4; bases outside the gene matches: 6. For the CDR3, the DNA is TGCGCCAGCAGCTTGGGTGATTCAGGGGGAGAGACCCAGTACTTC. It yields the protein CASSLGDSGGETQYF.

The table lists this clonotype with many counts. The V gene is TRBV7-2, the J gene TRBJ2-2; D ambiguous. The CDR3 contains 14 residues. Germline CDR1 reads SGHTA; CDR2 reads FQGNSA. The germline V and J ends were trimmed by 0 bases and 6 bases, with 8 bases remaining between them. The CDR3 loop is CASSLAGWAGELFF. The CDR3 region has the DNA TGTGCCAGCAGCTTAGCCGGATGGGCCGGGGAGCTGTTTTTT.

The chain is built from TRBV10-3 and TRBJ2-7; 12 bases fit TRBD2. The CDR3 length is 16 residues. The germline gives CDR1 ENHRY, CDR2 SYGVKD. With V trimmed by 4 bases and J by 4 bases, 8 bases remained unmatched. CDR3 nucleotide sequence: TGTGCCATCAGTGGGACTCCCGGGACTAGCGGGTACGAGCAGTACTTC. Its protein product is CAISGTPGTSGYEQYF.

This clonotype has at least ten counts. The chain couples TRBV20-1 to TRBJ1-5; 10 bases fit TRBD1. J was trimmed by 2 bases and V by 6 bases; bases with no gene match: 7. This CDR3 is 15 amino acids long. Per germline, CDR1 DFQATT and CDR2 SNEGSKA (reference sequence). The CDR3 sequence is CSATPGTGGNQPQHF. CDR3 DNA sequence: TGCAGTGCCACCCCGGGGACAGGGGGCAATCAGCCCCAGCATTTT.

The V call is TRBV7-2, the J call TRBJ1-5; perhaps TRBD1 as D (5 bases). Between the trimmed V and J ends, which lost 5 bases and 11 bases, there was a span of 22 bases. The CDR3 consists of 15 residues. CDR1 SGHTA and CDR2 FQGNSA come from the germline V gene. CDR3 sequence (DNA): TGTGCCAGCAGCCAAGGGACTAGCGGGAGGCAGACCCAGCATTTT. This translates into CASSQGTSGRQTQHF.

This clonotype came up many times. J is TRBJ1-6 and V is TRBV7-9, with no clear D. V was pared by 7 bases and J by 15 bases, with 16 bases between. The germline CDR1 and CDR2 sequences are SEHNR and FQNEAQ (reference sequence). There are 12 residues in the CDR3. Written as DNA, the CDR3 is TGTGCCAGCACCCGGCGCGGAGGTCTCCTCCACTTT. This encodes CASTRRGGLLHF. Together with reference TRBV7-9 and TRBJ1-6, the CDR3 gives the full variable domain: DTGVSQNPRHKITKRGQNVTFRCDPISEHNRLYWYRQTLGQGPEFLTYFQNEAQLEKSRLLSDRFSAERPKGSFSTLEIQRTEQGDSAMYLCASTRRGGLLHFGNGTRLTVT.

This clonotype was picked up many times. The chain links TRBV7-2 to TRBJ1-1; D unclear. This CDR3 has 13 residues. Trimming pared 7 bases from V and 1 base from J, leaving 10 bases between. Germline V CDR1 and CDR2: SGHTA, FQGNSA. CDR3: CASTSRENTEAFF. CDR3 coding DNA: TGTGCCAGCACCTCTCGAGAGAACACTGAAGCTTTCTTT.

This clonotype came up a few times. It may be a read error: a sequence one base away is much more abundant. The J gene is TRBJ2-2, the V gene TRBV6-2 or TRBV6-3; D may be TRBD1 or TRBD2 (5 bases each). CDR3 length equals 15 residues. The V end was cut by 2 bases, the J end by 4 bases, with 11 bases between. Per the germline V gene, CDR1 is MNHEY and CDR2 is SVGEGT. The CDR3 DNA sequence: TGTGCCAGCAGTTACGGGGCTAGCAGCACCGGGGAGCTGTTTTTT. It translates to CASSYGASSTGELFF.

This chain's CDR3 is CSVVPVYGGQMNTEAFF. The CDR3, as DNA: TGCAGCGTTGTACCTGTTTACGGGGGCCAAATGAACACTGAAGCTTTCTTT. The gene calls are TRBV29-1 and TRBJ1-1; D possibly corresponds to TRBD1 (6 bases). The CDR3 totals 17 residues. V shed 4 bases and J shed 0 bases, with 21 bases lying between them. CDR1 is SQVTM, CDR2 ANQGSEA, per germline.

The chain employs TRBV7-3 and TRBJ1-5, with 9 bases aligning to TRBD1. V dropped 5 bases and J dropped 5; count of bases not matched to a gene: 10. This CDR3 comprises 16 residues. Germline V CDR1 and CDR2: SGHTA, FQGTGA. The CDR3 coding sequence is TGTGCCAGCAGCCCCGACAGGGGGTTTAGTGATCAGCCCCAGCATTTT. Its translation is CASSPDRGFSDQPQHF.

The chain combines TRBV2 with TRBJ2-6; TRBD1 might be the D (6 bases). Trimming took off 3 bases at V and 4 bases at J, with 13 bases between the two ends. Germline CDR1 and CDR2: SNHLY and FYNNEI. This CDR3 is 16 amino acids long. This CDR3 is CASSEGARQGANVLTF. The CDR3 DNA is TGTGCCAGCAGTGAGGGGGCCCGACAGGGGGCCAACGTCCTGACTTTC.

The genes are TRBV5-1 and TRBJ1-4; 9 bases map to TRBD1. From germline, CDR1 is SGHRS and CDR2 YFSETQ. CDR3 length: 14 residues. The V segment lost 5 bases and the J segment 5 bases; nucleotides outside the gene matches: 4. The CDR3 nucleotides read TGCGCCAGCAGTGAGGGGACAGGGAATGAAAAACTGTTTTTT. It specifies CASSEGTGNEKLFF. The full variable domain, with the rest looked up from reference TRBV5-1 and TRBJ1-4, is KAGVTQTPRYLIKTRGQQVTLSCSPISGHRSVSWYQQTPGQGLQFLFEYFSETQRNKGNFPGRFSGRQFSNSRSEMNVSTLELGDSALYLCASSEGTGNEKLFFGSGTQLSVL.

The CDR3 sequence is CAIRGSGRQETQYF. CDR3 DNA sequence: TGTGCCATCAGGGGGAGCGGGAGACAAGAGACCCAGTACTTC. V usage is TRBV10-3 and J usage is TRBJ2-5, with TRBD2 matching over 8 bases. The V gene's germline CDR1 is ENHRY and CDR2 SYGVKD. The V segment lost 6 bases and the J segment 2 bases; nucleotides outside the gene matches: 5. The CDR3 consists of 14 residues.

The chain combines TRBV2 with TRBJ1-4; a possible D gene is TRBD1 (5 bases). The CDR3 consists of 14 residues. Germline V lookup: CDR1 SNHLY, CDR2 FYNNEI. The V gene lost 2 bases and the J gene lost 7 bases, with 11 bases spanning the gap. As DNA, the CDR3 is TGTGCCAGCAGTGAAATGCAGGGAGGTGAAAAACTGTTTTTT. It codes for CASSEMQGGEKLFF.

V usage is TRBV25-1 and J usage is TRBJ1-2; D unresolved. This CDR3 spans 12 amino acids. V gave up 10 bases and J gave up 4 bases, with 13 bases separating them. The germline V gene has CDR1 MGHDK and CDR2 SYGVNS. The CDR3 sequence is CAISDTRYGYTF. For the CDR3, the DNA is TGTGCCATTTCTGACACCCGCTATGGCTACACCTTC.

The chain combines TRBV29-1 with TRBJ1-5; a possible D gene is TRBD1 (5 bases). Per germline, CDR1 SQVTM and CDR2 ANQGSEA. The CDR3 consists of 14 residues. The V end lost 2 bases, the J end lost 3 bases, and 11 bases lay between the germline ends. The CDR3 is CSVESGQNNQPQHF. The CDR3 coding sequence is TGCAGCGTTGAATCAGGGCAGAACAATCAGCCCCAGCATTTT.

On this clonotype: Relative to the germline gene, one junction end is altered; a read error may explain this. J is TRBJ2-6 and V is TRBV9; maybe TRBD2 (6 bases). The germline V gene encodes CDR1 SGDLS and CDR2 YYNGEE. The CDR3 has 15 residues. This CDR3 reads CASSEQEGPPWTEAF. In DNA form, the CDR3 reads TGTGCCAGCAGCGAGCAGGAGGGCCCACCCTGGACTGAAGCTTTC.